The 5 T cell receptor beta chains in this list originate from one sample, sequenced in a study of blood T cell repertoires in COVID-19. Generated by immunoSEQ multiplex PCR, the TCRdb table keeps only in-frame clones and is missing some. The sample has about 180,000 clones; nearly 90% are singletons. Sequencing was carried out using peripheral blood. The receptors derive from a man younger than 35 who had recovered from COVID-19.

This clone was counted a single time. This chain uses TRBV6-5 with TRBJ1-1; 8 bases match TRBD1. Germline V CDR1 and CDR2: MNHEY, SVGAGI. The CDR3 is made up of 13 amino acids. V was pared by 5 bases and J by 11 bases, with 10 bases of the junction left unmatched. The CDR3 reads CASSPRQGWVAFF. DNA for the CDR3: TGTGCCAGCAGTCCTCGACAGGGGTGGGTGGCTTTCTTT.

The rearrangement uses TRBV6-6 and TRBJ2-6, with 9 bases identical to TRBD2. V shed 5 bases, J shed 0 bases, and the junction held 8 bases outside the gene matches. CDR3 length: 18 residues. The germline V gene encodes CDR1 MNHNY and CDR2 SVGAGI (reference sequence). The CDR3 DNA sequence: TGTGCCAGCAGTCGTAGCGGGAGCAAAAGCTCTGGGGCCAACGTCCTGACTTTC. Protein product: CASSRSGSKSSGANVLTF.

The J gene is TRBJ2-7, the V gene TRBV28; 10 bases are a match to TRBD2. The length of the CDR3 is 14 residues. Germline trimming cut 6 bases from V and 3 bases from J; bases unmatched to any gene: 5. Per the germline V gene, CDR1 is MDHEN and CDR2 is SYDVKM. The CDR3 protein is CASSPGLAVYEQYF. The CDR3 DNA follows: TGTGCCAGCAGCCCCGGACTAGCGGTCTACGAGCAGTACTTC.

V and J are TRBV2 and TRBJ2-2; D may be TRBD1 (6 bases). Between the trimmed V and J ends, which lost 7 bases and 7 bases, there was a span of 16 bases. Germline CDR1 and CDR2: SNHLY and FYNNEI. The CDR3 has 14 amino acids. For the CDR3, the DNA is TGTGCCAGCATGGGCAGGCTAGGGGGCGGGGAGCTGTTTTTT. Its protein is CASMGRLGGGELFF. Combining the CDR3 with reference TRBV2 and TRBJ2-2 gives the whole variable domain EPEVTQTPSHQVTQMGQEVILRCVPISNHLYFYWYRQILGQKVEFLVSFYNNEISEKSEIFDDQFSVERPDGSNFTLKIRSTKLEDSAMYFCASMGRLGGGELFFGEGSRLTVL.

The chain links TRBV10-3 to TRBJ1-2; D is possibly TRBD1 (5 bases). Trimming removed 7 bases from V and 7 bases from J, with 16 bases in between. Germline CDR1 is ENHRY and CDR2 is SYGVKD. CDR3 length: 13 residues. CDR3 protein: CAITRGGEVGYTF. The DNA of the CDR3 is TGTGCCATCACCCGGGGAGGGGAGGTTGGCTACACCTTC.